The 32 T cell receptor beta chains reported below all come from one sample, sequenced in a study of T-cell memory formation after mild COVID-19. TCRdb called the 5' RACE reads again in MiXCR, with one record for every CDR3 protein. The sample includes 350,000 to 400,000 distinct CDR3 sequences, 20% to 25% of them seen just once. The sample was PBMCs or a T cell subset sorted from them (not recorded which). The receptor set was obtained from an adult woman who had mild COVID-19 (a few samples of this study predate the infection). Cell type and time point are not known.

This clonotype was counted between two and nine times. V is TRBV5-1 and J is TRBJ2-3; TRBD2 aligns across 8 bases. V was clipped by 0 bases and J by 4 bases; unmatched bases: 7. The CDR3 is made up of 16 amino acids. CDR1 and CDR2 from the germline V gene are SGHRS and YFSETQ. This CDR3 is CASSLVGGAGADTQYF. CDR3 bases: TGCGCCAGCAGCTTGGTCGGGGGGGCCGGGGCAGATACGCAGTATTTT. The entire variable domain, with the rest obtained from reference TRBV5-1 and TRBJ2-3, is as follows: KAGVTQTPRYLIKTRGQQVTLSCSPISGHRSVSWYQQTPGQGLQFLFEYFSETQRNKGNFPGRFSGRQFSNSRSEMNVSTLELGDSALYLCASSLVGGAGADTQYFGPGTRLTVL.

This clonotype has just one count. The gene calls are TRBV7-2 and TRBJ2-7; 12 bases are shared with TRBD1. The CDR3 consists of 15 residues. V shed 5 bases, J shed 6 bases, and the junction held 8 bases outside the gene matches. In germline, CDR1 is SGHTA, CDR2 FQGNSA. The CDR3 protein is CASSPPGTGGSEQYF. CDR3 in DNA: TGTGCCAGCAGCCCCCCCGGGACAGGGGGCAGCGAGCAGTACTTC.

The table lists this clonotype with many counts. The chain links TRBV27 to TRBJ1-1; D might be TRBD1 (5 bases). The CDR3 is 15 residues long. Germline CDR1 reads MNHEY; CDR2 reads SMNVEV (reference sequence). Trimming removed 6 bases at V and 0 bases at J, with 14 bases between. The CDR3 loop is CASRLSGIMNTEAFF. DNA for the CDR3: TGTGCCAGCAGATTGTCAGGGATTATGAACACTGAAGCTTTCTTT.

The V gene is TRBV5-1, the J gene TRBJ2-7, with 8 nucleotides matching TRBD1. The V segment lost 5 bases and the J segment 3 bases; nucleotides outside the gene matches: 10. The germline V gene has CDR1 SGHRS and CDR2 YFSETQ. This CDR3 spans 15 amino acids. In DNA form, the CDR3 reads TGCGCCAGCAGGGAGAGGACAGGGTCCCTCTACGAGCAGTACTTC. It codes for CASRERTGSLYEQYF.

V and J are TRBV6-2 or TRBV6-3 and TRBJ2-2, with D possibly being TRBD1 (6 bases). CDR1 is MNHEY and CDR2 is SVGEGT in the germline V gene. The CDR3 length is 15 residues. Trimming took 2 bases from V and 6 from J, leaving 13 bases between them. The CDR3 region is CASSYIQGAAGELFF. In nucleotides, the CDR3 is TGTGCCAGCAGTTACATACAGGGTGCGGCCGGGGAGCTGTTTTTT.

This chain links TRBV12-3 or TRBV12-4 with TRBJ2-7; D gene uncertain. Deletions cut 6 bases from V and 0 bases from J, with 9 bases between. CDR3 length equals 13 residues. CDR3: CASSPVGSYEQYF. The CDR3 nucleotides are TGTGCCAGCAGCCCAGTCGGCTCCTACGAGCAGTACTTC.

This rearrangement joins TRBV24-1 to TRBJ2-7; D may correspond to TRBD1 or TRBD2 (5 bases each). The CDR3 loop spans 16 amino acids. Germline V gene sequence: CDR1 KGHDR, CDR2 SFDVKD. Trimming took 4 bases from V and 2 from J, leaving 17 bases between them. This CDR3 is CATSDPGLVGTYEQYF. In DNA form, the CDR3 reads TGTGCCACCAGTGACCCGGGGCTTGTGGGAACCTACGAGCAGTACTTC.

This clonotype was recorded at least ten times. J is TRBJ1-5 and V is TRBV6-6; a possible D gene is TRBD1 (5 bases). CDR1 and CDR2 (germline): MNHNY, SVGAGI (reference sequence). Trimming stripped 8 bases from V and 0 bases from J, with 14 bases between. This CDR3 is 15 amino acids long. For the CDR3, the DNA is TGTGCCAGCGGTCAGGGAGATTATAGCAATCAGCCCCAGCATTTT. This codes for CASGQGDYSNQPQHF.

This clonotype was seen a handful of times. The V and J genes are TRBV12-3 or TRBV12-4 and TRBJ2-4; possible D gene TRBD2, 5 bases. The CDR3 spans 13 residues. V was clipped by 3 bases and J by 8 bases, with 11 bases between them. Here the CDR3 DNA reads TGTGCCAGCAGTTTGTCCGAAGCGGACATTCAGTACTTC. Its protein product is CASSLSEADIQYF.

The J gene is TRBJ1-1, the V gene TRBV10-3; D remains unclear. CDR1 and CDR2 (germline): ENHRY, SYGVKD. V lost 6 bases and J 6 bases, leaving 17 bases between the germline ends. The CDR3 has 14 amino acids. The CDR3 DNA reads as TGTGCCATCAGGGAGATTGTTGGTAGTCCTGAAGCTTTCTTT. Its protein is CAIREIVGSPEAFF.

This clonotype has more than one count but fewer than ten. The rearrangement uses TRBV24-1 and TRBJ2-5; possible D gene TRBD1, 6 bases. V shed 3 bases and J shed 1 base, with 11 bases lying between them. The CDR3 consists of 15 residues. Per germline, CDR1 KGHDR and CDR2 SFDVKD. The chain's CDR3 is CATSDTTGFQETQYF. The DNA of the CDR3 is TGTGCCACCAGTGATACGACAGGTTTCCAAGAGACCCAGTACTTC.

This clonotype was picked up a small number of times. The chain combines TRBV14 with TRBJ1-4; D is unclear. Trimming cost V 4 bases and J 7 bases, with 10 bases left between them. Germline assignment: CDR1 SGHDN and CDR2 FVKESK. This CDR3 spans 13 amino acids. The chain's CDR3 is CASSPRLLEKLFF. For the CDR3, the DNA is TGTGCCAGCAGCCCTAGACTTCTTGAAAAACTGTTTTTT.

This sequence joins TRBV30 and TRBJ2-3; tentative D call: TRBD2 (5 bases). CDR3 length: 15 amino acids. Germline CDR1 GTSNPN, CDR2 SVGIG (reference sequence). Between the trimmed V and J ends, which lost 5 bases and 0 bases, there was a span of 15 bases. The CDR3 sequence: CAWGRTHPSTDTQYF. The CDR3 coding sequence is TGTGCCTGGGGCAGGACTCACCCTAGCACAGATACGCAGTATTTT.

This clonotype was counted at least ten times. V is TRBV7-9 and J is TRBJ2-7; no clear D. The CDR3 has 11 residues. Germline V CDR1 and CDR2: SEHNR, FQNEAQ (reference sequence). V was pared by 5 bases and J by 2 bases, with 4 bases between. CDR3 loop: CASSPTYEQYF. In DNA, the CDR3 is TGTGCCAGCAGCCCCACCTACGAGCAGTACTTC.

This chain connects TRBV24-1 to TRBJ2-1; no firm D call. The V end was cut by 4 bases, the J end by 10 bases, with 10 bases between. CDR1 KGHDR and CDR2 SFDVKD come from the germline V gene. This CDR3 region has 12 residues. The CDR3 loop is CATSERNSEQFF. Written as DNA, the CDR3 is TGTGCCACCAGTGAACGCAATAGCGAGCAGTTCTTC.

Written as DNA, the CDR3 is TGTGCCAGCAGCCCCGGGACAGGGATGACAGATACGCAGTATTTT. Protein product: CASSPGTGMTDTQYF. The genes are TRBV7-3 and TRBJ2-3, with 9 positions matching TRBD1. This CDR3 region has 15 residues. Germline loops: CDR1 SGHTA, CDR2 FQGTGA. J was trimmed by 3 bases and V by 5 bases; bases with no gene match: 6. Combining the CDR3 with reference TRBV7-3 and TRBJ2-3 gives the whole variable domain GAGVSQTPSNKVTEKGKYVELRCDPISGHTALYWYRQSLGQGPEFLIYFQGTGAADDSGLPNDRFFAVRPEGSVSTLKIQRTERGDSAVYLCASSPGTGMTDTQYFGPGTRLTVL.

The rearrangement uses TRBV12-3 or TRBV12-4 and TRBJ1-3; TRBD1 matches at 7 bases. This CDR3 comprises 16 residues. V shed 10 bases, J shed 1 base, and the junction held 13 bases outside the gene matches. As DNA, the CDR3 is TGTGCCACGGGACAGTCAGGGGGGCGTTCTGGAAACACCATATATTTT. Translating it yields CATGQSGGRSGNTIYF.

V and J are TRBV20-1 and TRBJ1-1, with no clear D. V was trimmed by 2 bases and J by 0 bases, leaving 4 bases between them. This CDR3 is 12 amino acids long. Germline-derived CDR1 and CDR2 are DFQATT and SNEGSKA (reference sequence). CDR3 sequence: CSARRLNTEAFF. The CDR3 DNA reads TGCAGTGCTAGAAGGTTGAACACTGAAGCTTTCTTT.

Only one count was recorded for this clonotype. The chain joins TRBV9 to TRBJ1-2; no firm D call. CDR1 and CDR2 (germline): SGDLS, YYNGEE. The CDR3 totals 16 residues. V lost 7 bases, J lost 3 bases, and 22 bases lay in between. The CDR3 here is CASSLGGWRFDYGYTF. The DNA for the CDR3 is TGTGCCAGCTCCCTGGGAGGGTGGAGATTCGACTATGGCTACACCTTC.

This clonotype showed up just a few times. The chain is built from TRBV5-1 and TRBJ2-3; the match to TRBD2 covers 8 bases. CDR3 length: 16 amino acids. CDR1 is SGHRS, CDR2 YFSETQ, per germline. The J segment lost 4 bases and the V segment lost 4 bases, leaving 11 bases of the junction unmatched. The CDR3 DNA is TGCGCCAGCAGCCAGGAGGGGCGGGGGGCCTCAGATACGCAGTATTTT. It specifies CASSQEGRGASDTQYF.

The J gene is TRBJ2-1, the V gene TRBV21-1; the D call in the table, TRBD1, was not verified against the DNA. TRBV21-1 is termed a pseudogene. The CDR3 is 14 residues long. The CDR3 coding sequence is TGTGCCAGCCCCCGTCCTCTCACTTACAATGAGCAGTTCTTC. Translation gives CASPRPLTYNEQFF.

Only a few counts were recorded for this clonotype. The chain is built from TRBV24-1 and TRBJ1-2, with D maybe TRBD1 (5 bases). V gave up 9 bases and J gave up 6 bases, with 16 bases separating them. This CDR3 comprises 13 residues. Germline CDR1 reads KGHDR; CDR2 reads SFDVKD. CDR3 nucleotides: TGTGCCACCCTCGGGGACTTGGCAAATGGCTACACCTTC. The encoded protein is CATLGDLANGYTF.

The chain has TRBV27 and TRBJ2-1, with 7 bases lining up with TRBD1. The germline gives CDR1 MNHEY, CDR2 SMNVEV (reference sequence). The CDR3 covers 14 residues. V dropped 2 bases and J dropped 9; count of bases not matched to a gene: 7. This chain's CDR3 is CASSLQGDYVEQFF. The CDR3 region has the DNA TGTGCCAGCAGTTTACAGGGGGATTACGTTGAGCAGTTCTTC.

This clonotype was detected ten times or more. This rearrangement joins TRBV5-1 to TRBJ2-4, with D perhaps being TRBD1 or TRBD2 (5 bases each). Germline V gives CDR1 SGHRS, CDR2 YFSETQ. The V end was cut by 4 bases, the J end by 7 bases, with 18 bases between. CDR3 length: 15 residues. The CDR3 bases are TGCGCCAGCAGCGAAGGACATATCAGGGAGAACATTCAGTACTTC. Translating it yields CASSEGHIRENIQYF.

In this sample, this clonotype turned up a few times. This rearrangement joins TRBV7-2 to TRBJ2-7, with TRBD1 matching 10 bases. Germline V gene lookup returns CDR1 SGHTA and CDR2 FQGNSA. The CDR3 consists of 13 residues. The V gene end was trimmed by 3 bases and the J gene end by 6 bases; junction bases not matched to a gene: 2. DNA for the CDR3: TGTGCCAGCAGCTTCCGGACAGGGGGCGAGCAGTACTTC. It yields the protein CASSFRTGGEQYF.

The rearrangement joins TRBV3-1 to TRBJ1-2, with no clear D. The germline CDR1 and CDR2 sequences are LGHDT and YNNKEL (reference sequence). Trimming stripped 1 base from V and 2 bases from J, with 11 bases between. This CDR3 is 15 amino acids long. CDR3 sequence (DNA): TGTGCCAGCAGCCAAGTCGGCAGGAGAAACTATGGCTACACCTTC. As protein: CASSQVGRRNYGYTF.

This clonotype came up a few times. The rearrangement links TRBV27 to TRBJ2-2, with 9 positions matching TRBD1. CDR1 is MNHEY and CDR2 is SMNVEV in the germline V gene (reference sequence). V was clipped by 5 bases and J by 5 bases; unmatched bases: 12. The CDR3 runs to 17 residues. The CDR3: CASSPYEGQGGTGELFF. The CDR3, as DNA: TGTGCCAGCAGTCCTTATGAGGGACAGGGTGGAACCGGGGAGCTGTTTTTT.

This chain links TRBV7-8 with TRBJ2-5, with 14 bases identical to TRBD2. Germline V gene sequence: CDR1 SGHVS, CDR2 FQNEAQ. This CDR3 has 17 amino acids. J lost 5 bases, V lost 5 bases, and 10 bases had no gene match. In DNA form, the CDR3 reads TGTGCCAGCAGCGCCCTGACTAGCGGGAGGGCCGAGGAGACCCAGTACTTC. As protein: CASSALTSGRAEETQYF. Looking up the rest from reference TRBV7-8 and TRBJ2-5 gives the full variable domain: GAGVSQSPRYKVAKRGQDVALRCDPISGHVSLFWYQQALGQGPEFLTYFQNEAQLDKSGLPSDRFFAERPEGSVSTLKIQRTQQEDSAVYLCASSALTSGRAEETQYFGPGTRLLVL.

The chain employs TRBV2 and TRBJ1-2; TRBD1 matches at 9 bases. CDR3 length: 12 amino acids. Losses at the gene ends were 9 bases for V and 8 bases for J; bases not matched to a gene: 7. Germline V gene lookup returns CDR1 SNHLY and CDR2 FYNNEI. In nucleotides, the CDR3 is TGTGCCAGTTCTGGACAGGGGAACGGCTACACCTTC. Translated: CASSGQGNGYTF.

This sequence joins TRBV7-6 and TRBJ2-1; TRBD2 matches 7 bases. CDR1 SGHVS and CDR2 FNYEAQ come from the germline V gene. Germline trimming cut 1 base from V and 8 bases from J; bases unmatched to any gene: 8. The CDR3 has 15 amino acids. CDR3 sequence: CASSLETFTSDEQFF. The CDR3 DNA sequence: TGTGCCAGCAGCTTAGAGACTTTCACTAGCGATGAGCAGTTCTTC.

The chain employs TRBV24-1 and TRBJ2-7; the match to TRBD1 covers 7 bases. Per the germline V gene, CDR1 is KGHDR and CDR2 is SFDVKD. J gave up 2 bases and V 1 base, and 7 bases lay outside the gene matches. This CDR3 is built from 16 residues. The CDR3 spells CATSDFPGQMTYEQYF. In nucleotides, the CDR3 is TGTGCCACCAGTGATTTCCCGGGACAGATGACCTACGAGCAGTACTTC.

This clonotype was detected once. The chain employs TRBV4-3 and TRBJ2-1; 7 bases agree with TRBD2. This CDR3 region has 17 residues. Per germline, CDR1 LGHNA and CDR2 YSLEER. With V trimmed by 0 bases and J by 7 bases, 12 bases remained unmatched. CDR3 DNA: TGCGCCAGCAGCCAAGATTCGGGACGGGAGGTTGTTAATGAGCAGTTCTTC. Amino acids: CASSQDSGREVVNEQFF.